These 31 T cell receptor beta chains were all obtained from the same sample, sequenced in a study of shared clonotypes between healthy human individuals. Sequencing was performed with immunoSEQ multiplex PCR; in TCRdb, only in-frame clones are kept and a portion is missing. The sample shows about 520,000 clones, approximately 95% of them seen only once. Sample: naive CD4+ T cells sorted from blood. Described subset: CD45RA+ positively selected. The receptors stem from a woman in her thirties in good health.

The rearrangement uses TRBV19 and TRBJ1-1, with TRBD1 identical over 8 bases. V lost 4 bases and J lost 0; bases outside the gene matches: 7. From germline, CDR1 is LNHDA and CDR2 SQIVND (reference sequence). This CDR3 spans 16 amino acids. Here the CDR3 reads CASSSQGAGMNTEAFF. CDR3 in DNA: TGTGCCAGTAGTAGTCAGGGGGCGGGAATGAACACTGAAGCTTTCTTT.

As DNA, the CDR3 is TGTGCCAGCAGGGCTAGCGGCCCCGGGGAGCAGTACTTC. Translated: CASRASGPGEQYF. V and J are TRBV27 and TRBJ2-5; TRBD2 aligns across 7 bases. The CDR3 runs 13 residues. After removal of 6 bases from V and 11 bases from J, the junction contained 12 bases not matched to a gene. The germline CDR1 and CDR2 sequences are MNHEY and SMNVEV (reference sequence).

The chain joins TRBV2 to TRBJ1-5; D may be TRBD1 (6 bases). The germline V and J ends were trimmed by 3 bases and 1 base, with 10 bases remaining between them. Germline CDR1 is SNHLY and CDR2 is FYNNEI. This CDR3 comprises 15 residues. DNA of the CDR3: TGTGCCAGCAGTGACAGGGGTCTGAGCAATCAGCCCCAGCATTTT. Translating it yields CASSDRGLSNQPQHF.

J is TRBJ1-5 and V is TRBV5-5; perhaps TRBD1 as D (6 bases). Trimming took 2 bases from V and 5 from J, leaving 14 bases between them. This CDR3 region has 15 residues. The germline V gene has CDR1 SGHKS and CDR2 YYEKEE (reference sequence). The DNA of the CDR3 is TGTGCCAGCAGCTTAGGGGCGGGGGCTTATCAGCCCCAGCATTTT. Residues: CASSLGAGAYQPQHF. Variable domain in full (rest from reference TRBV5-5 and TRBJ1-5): DAGVTQSPTHLIKTRGQQVTLRCSPISGHKSVSWYQQVLGQGPQFIFQYYEKEERGRGNFPDRFSARQFPNYSSELNVNALLLGDSALYLCASSLGAGAYQPQHFGDGTRLSIL.

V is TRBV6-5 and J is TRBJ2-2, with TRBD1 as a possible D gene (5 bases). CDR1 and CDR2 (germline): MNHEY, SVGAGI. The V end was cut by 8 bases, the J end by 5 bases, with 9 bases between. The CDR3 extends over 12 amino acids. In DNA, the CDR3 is TGTGCCAGCCAGGGAAGGACCGGGGAGCTGTTTTTT. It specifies CASQGRTGELFF.

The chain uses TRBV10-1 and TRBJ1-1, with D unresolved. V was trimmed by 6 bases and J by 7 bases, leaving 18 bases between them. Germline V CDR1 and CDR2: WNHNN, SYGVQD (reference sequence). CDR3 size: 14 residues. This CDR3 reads CASRSQLDSGEAFF. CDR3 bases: TGCGCCAGCAGATCCCAACTGGATTCGGGTGAAGCTTTCTTT.

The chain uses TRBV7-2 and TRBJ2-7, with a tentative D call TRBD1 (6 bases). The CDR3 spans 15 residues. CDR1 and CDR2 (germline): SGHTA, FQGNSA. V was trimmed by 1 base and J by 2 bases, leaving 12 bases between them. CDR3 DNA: TGTGCCAGCAGCTTAGTGGGGACATTAACCTACGAGCAGTACTTC. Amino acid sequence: CASSLVGTLTYEQYF.

The CDR3 DNA is TGTGCCAGCAGTTTGACTGGACGGATCTATGGCTACACCTTC. Protein: CASSLTGRIYGYTF. This chain links TRBV28 with TRBJ1-2; D not certain. In germline, CDR1 is MDHEN, CDR2 SYDVKM. Between the trimmed V and J ends, which lost 3 bases and 4 bases, there was a span of 12 bases. The length of the CDR3 is 14 residues.

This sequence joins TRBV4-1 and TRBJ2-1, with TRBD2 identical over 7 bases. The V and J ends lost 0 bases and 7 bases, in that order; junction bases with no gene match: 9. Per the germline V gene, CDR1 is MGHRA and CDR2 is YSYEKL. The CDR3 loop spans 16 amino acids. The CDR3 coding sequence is TGCGCCAGCAGCCAAGAACGCGGGAGAAAGGCGAATGAGCAGTTCTTC. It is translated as CASSQERGRKANEQFF.

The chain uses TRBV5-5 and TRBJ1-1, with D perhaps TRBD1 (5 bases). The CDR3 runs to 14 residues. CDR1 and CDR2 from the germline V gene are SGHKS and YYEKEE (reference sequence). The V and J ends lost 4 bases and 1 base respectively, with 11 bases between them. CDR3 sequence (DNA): TGTGCCAGCAGCCTATTCAGGGAGAACACTGAAGCTTTCTTT. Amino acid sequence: CASSLFRENTEAFF.

CDR3 region: CASSRGGSTGELFF. In DNA form, the CDR3 reads TGTGCCAGCTCACGTGGGGGATCCACCGGGGAGCTGTTTTTT. The chain joins TRBV18 to TRBJ2-2; D tentatively reads TRBD1 or TRBD2 (5 bases each). CDR1 and CDR2 from the germline V gene are KGHSH and LQKENI. V was pared by 4 bases and J by 4 bases, with 10 bases between. The length of the CDR3 is 14 residues.

The CDR3 spells CASSLDTVSYEQYF. CDR3 nucleotides: TGCGCCAGCAGCTTGGACACGGTCTCCTACGAGCAGTACTTC. The chain recombines TRBV5-1 with TRBJ2-7; D is unclear. Looked up from germline, CDR1 is SGHRS and CDR2 is YFSETQ. Trimming shortened V by 0 bases and J by 0 bases, and 7 bases separated the two germline ends. The CDR3 length is 14 residues.

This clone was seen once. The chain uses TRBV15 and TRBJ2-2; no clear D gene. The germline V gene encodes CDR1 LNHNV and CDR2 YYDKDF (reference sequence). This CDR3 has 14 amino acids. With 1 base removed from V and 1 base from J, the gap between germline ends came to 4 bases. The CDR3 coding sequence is TGTGCCACCAGCAGAGCCGGGAACACCGGGGAGCTGTTTTTT. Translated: CATSRAGNTGELFF.

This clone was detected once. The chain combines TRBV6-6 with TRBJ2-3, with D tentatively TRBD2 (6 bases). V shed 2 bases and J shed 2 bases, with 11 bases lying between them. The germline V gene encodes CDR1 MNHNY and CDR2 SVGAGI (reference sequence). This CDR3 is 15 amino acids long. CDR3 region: CASSYIGTATDTQYF. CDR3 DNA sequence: TGTGCCAGCAGTTACATCGGGACTGCCACAGATACGCAGTATTTT.

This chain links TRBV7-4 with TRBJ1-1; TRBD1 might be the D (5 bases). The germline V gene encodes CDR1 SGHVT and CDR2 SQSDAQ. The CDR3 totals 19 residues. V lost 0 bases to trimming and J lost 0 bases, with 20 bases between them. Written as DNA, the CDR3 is TGTGCCAGCAGCTTAGCGTACCACCCCGAAGGGGTTATGAACACTGAAGCTTTCTTT. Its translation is CASSLAYHPEGVMNTEAFF. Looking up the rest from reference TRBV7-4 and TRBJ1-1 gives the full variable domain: GAGVSQSPRYKVAKRGRDVALRCDSISGHVTLYWYRQTLGQGSEVLTYSQSDAQRDKSGRPSGRFSAERPERSVSTLKIQRTEQGDSAVYLCASSLAYHPEGVMNTEAFFGQGTRLTVV.

This CDR3 reads CASSNPQGKGSYEQYF. In DNA, the CDR3 is TGTGCCAGTAGTAACCCACAGGGAAAGGGCTCCTACGAGCAGTACTTC. The chain has TRBV19 and TRBJ2-7, with D possibly being TRBD1 (6 bases). The CDR3 runs to 16 residues. The germline V and J ends were trimmed by 4 bases and 0 bases, with 16 bases remaining between them. CDR1 and CDR2 from the germline V gene are LNHDA and SQIVND (reference sequence).

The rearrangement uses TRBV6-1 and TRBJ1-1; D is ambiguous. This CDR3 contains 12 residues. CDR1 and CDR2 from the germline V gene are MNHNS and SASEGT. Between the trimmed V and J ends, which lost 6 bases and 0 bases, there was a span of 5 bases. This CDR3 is CASSSVNTEAFF. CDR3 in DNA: TGTGCCAGCAGCAGCGTGAACACTGAAGCTTTCTTT.

The CDR3 DNA is TGTGCCAGCAGAGGGGGGACGAGCTCCTACGAGCAGTACTTC. This translates into CASRGGTSSYEQYF. The chain recombines TRBV6-6 with TRBJ2-7, with D perhaps given as TRBD1 or TRBD2 (6 bases each). V was shortened by 6 bases and J by 0 bases, with 12 bases between the two germline ends. The CDR3 contains 14 residues. Germline assignment: CDR1 MNHNY and CDR2 SVGAGI (reference sequence).

CDR3 in DNA: TGTGCCAGCAGCTCACGCCGGGACAGCCTTGGCGATGAGCAGTTCTTC. Protein sequence: CASSSRRDSLGDEQFF. This chain uses TRBV9 with TRBJ2-1, with 7 bases fitting TRBD1. J was trimmed by 8 bases and V by 4 bases; bases with no gene match: 15. Looked up from germline, CDR1 is SGDLS and CDR2 is YYNGEE. The CDR3 sequence is 16 residues long.

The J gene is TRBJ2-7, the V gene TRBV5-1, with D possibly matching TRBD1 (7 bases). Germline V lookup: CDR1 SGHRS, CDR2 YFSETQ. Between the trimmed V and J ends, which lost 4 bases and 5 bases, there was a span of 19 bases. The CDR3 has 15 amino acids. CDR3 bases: TGCGCCAGCAGCGGAACCTCAGGGGGGAACAACGAGCAGTACTTC. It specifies CASSGTSGGNNEQYF.

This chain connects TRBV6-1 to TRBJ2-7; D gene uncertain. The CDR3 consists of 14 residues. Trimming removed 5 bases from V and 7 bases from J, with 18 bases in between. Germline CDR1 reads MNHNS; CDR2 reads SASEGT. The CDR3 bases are TGTGCCAGCAGTTCCCGGCATTCTGGGCGGGAGCAGTACTTC. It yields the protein CASSSRHSGREQYF.

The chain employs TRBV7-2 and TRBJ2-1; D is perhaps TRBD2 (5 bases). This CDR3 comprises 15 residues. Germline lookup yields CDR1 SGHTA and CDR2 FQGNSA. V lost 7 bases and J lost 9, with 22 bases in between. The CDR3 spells CASTLQSPSAGEQFF. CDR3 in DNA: TGTGCCAGCACTCTTCAGTCGCCCTCCGCGGGTGAGCAGTTCTTC.

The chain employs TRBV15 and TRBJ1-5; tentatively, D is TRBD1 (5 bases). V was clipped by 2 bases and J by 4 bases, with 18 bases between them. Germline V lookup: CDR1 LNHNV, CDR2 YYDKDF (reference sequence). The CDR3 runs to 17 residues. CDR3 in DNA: TGTGCCACCAGCAGACCATCTCTTGGAGGGGCGAATCAGCCCCAGCATTTT. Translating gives CATSRPSLGGANQPQHF.

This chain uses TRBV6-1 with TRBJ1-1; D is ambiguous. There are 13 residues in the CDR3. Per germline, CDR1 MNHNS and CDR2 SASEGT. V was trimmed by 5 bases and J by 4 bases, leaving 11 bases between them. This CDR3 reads CASSSVGGTEAFF. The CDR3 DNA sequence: TGTGCCAGCAGTTCTGTAGGAGGCACTGAAGCTTTCTTT.

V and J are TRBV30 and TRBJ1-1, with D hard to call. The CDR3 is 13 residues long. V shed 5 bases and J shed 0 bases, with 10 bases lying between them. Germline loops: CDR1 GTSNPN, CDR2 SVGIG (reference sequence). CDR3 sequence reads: CAWSGRMNTEAFF. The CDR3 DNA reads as TGTGCCTGGTCAGGCAGGATGAACACTGAAGCTTTCTTT. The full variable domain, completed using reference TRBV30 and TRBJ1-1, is SQTIHQWPATLVQPVGSPLSLECTVEGTSNPNLYWYRQAAGRGLQLLFYSVGIGQISSEVPQNLSASRPQDRQFILSSKKLLLSDSGFYLCAWSGRMNTEAFFGQGTRLTVV.

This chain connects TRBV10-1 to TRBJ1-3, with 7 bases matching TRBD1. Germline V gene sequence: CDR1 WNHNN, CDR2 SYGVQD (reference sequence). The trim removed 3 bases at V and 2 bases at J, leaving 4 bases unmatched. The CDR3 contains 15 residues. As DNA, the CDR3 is TGCGCCAGCAGTGAAAAGGGGGCACCTGGAAACACCATATATTTT. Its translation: CASSEKGAPGNTIYF.

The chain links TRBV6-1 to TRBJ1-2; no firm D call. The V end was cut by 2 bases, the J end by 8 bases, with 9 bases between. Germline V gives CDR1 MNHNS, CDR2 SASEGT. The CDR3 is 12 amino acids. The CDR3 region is CASSENHLGYTF. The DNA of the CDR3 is TGTGCCAGCAGTGAAAACCATCTGGGCTACACCTTC.

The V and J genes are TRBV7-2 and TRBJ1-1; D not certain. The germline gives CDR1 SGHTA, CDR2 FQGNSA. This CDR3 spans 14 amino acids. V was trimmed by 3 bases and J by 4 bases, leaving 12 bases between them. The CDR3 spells CASSLDYIVTEAFF. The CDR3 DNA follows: TGTGCCAGCAGCTTGGACTACATAGTCACTGAAGCTTTCTTT.

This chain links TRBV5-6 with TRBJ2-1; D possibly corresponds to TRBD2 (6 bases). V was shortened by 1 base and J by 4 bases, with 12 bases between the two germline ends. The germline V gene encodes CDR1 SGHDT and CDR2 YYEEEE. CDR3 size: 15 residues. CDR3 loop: CASSLWVGSYNEQFF. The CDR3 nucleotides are TGTGCCAGCAGCTTGTGGGTCGGGAGTTACAATGAGCAGTTCTTC.

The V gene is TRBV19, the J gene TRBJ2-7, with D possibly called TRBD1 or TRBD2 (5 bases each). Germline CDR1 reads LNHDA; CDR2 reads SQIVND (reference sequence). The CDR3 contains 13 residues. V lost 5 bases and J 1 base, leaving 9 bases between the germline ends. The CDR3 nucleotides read TGTGCCAGTAGTCCCGGGGCTTCCTACGAGCAGTACTTC. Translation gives CASSPGASYEQYF.

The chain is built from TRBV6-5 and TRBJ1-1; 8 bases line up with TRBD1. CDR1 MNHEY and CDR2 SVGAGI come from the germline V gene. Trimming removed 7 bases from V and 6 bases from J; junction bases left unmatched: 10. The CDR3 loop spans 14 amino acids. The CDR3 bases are TGTGCCAGCACCTCCGGACAGGGCCAAGCTGAAGCTTTCTTT. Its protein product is CASTSGQGQAEAFF.